These 30 T cell receptor beta chains were sequenced from one sample in a study of cytomegalovirus exposure and HLA in healthy donors. PCR amplification relied on 60 Vbeta primers (plus 13 Jbeta primers). Generated by immunoSEQ multiplex PCR, the TCRdb table keeps only in-frame clones and is missing some. The profile shows some 140,000 clones, 75% to 85% of them singletons. The sequenced sample was PBMCs. These receptors all come from a male donor in good health and CMV-seronegative.

This clone was seen a handful of times. The chain has TRBV29-1 and TRBJ1-2; 8 nucleotides align to TRBD1. The germline gives CDR1 SQVTM, CDR2 ANQGSEA. V gave up 7 bases and J gave up 0 bases; unmatched junction bases: 7. The CDR3 runs 14 residues. CDR3 DNA sequence: TGCAGCGCGGCTGGACAGGGAGCTAACTATGGCTACACCTTC. It encodes CSAAGQGANYGYTF.

Here the CDR3 DNA reads TGTGCCAGCAGTGAAAGGGGCAGTCCGAATGAAAAACTGTTTTTT. It codes for CASSERGSPNEKLFF. The chain employs TRBV2 and TRBJ1-4; maybe TRBD1 (5 bases). The germline V gene has CDR1 SNHLY and CDR2 FYNNEI. The CDR3 consists of 15 residues. The ends were cut back, 2 bases at V and 5 bases at J, with 12 bases in the middle.

The genes are TRBV9 and TRBJ1-4, with D perhaps TRBD1 (6 bases). From germline, CDR1 is SGDLS and CDR2 YYNGEE. The V end was cut by 0 bases, the J end by 5 bases, with 11 bases between. The CDR3 runs to 15 residues. DNA of the CDR3: TGTGCCAGCAGCGTAGGGGGACACGGGAATGAAAAACTGTTTTTT. As protein: CASSVGGHGNEKLFF. Drawing the rest from reference TRBV9 and TRBJ1-4, the complete variable domain is DSGVTQTPKHLITATGQRVTLRCSPRSGDLSVYWYQQSLDQGLQFLIQYYNGEERAKGNILERFSAQQFPDLHSELNLSSLELGDSALYFCASSVGGHGNEKLFFGSGTQLSVL.

This rearrangement joins TRBV6-6 to TRBJ2-5; 12 bases are shared with TRBD1. Trimming removed 6 bases from V and 5 bases from J; junction bases left unmatched: 7. The CDR3 loop spans 15 amino acids. Germline CDR1 and CDR2: MNHNY and SVGAGI (reference sequence). CDR3 sequence (DNA): TGTGCCAGCAGGACCGGGACAGGGGGCAGTGAGACCCAGTACTTC. Encoded protein: CASRTGTGGSETQYF.

The genes are TRBV6-6 and TRBJ1-2; TRBD1 matches 8 bases. This CDR3 has 15 residues. Per the germline V gene, CDR1 is MNHNY and CDR2 is SVGAGI (reference sequence). Trimming took 4 bases from V and 3 from J; bases not matched to a gene: 7. CDR3 in DNA: TGTGCCAGCAGTTTAACCGGGACAGGAGACTATGGCTACACCTTC. Translation: CASSLTGTGDYGYTF.

The chain employs TRBV13 and TRBJ2-2; tentatively, D is TRBD2 (6 bases). In germline, CDR1 is PRHDT, CDR2 FYEKMQ (reference sequence). This CDR3 is 16 amino acids long. Trimming pared 5 bases from V and 2 bases from J, leaving 15 bases between. The CDR3: CASSGGRDLNTGELFF. In nucleotides, the CDR3 is TGTGCCAGCAGCGGAGGCCGGGACTTAAACACCGGGGAGCTGTTTTTT.

The chain combines TRBV19 with TRBJ1-1; D gene uncertain. The germline V gene encodes CDR1 LNHDA and CDR2 SQIVND (reference sequence). The germline V and J ends were trimmed by 5 bases and 8 bases, with 15 bases remaining between them. CDR3 size: 13 residues. CDR3 nucleotide sequence: TGTGCCAGTAGTTACCGCGGTACGGGGGAAGCTTTCTTT. This translates into CASSYRGTGEAFF.

The V gene is TRBV10-3, the J gene TRBJ2-7; maybe TRBD2 (6 bases). The ends were cut back, 3 bases at V and 0 bases at J, with 12 bases in the middle. The CDR3 is made up of 15 amino acids. Germline lookup yields CDR1 ENHRY and CDR2 SYGVKD. CDR3 region: CAISDIAVLSYEQYF. The CDR3 coding sequence is TGTGCCATCAGTGATATAGCGGTCCTCTCCTACGAGCAGTACTTC.

CDR3 DNA: TGTGCCAGCAGCCGCGGGGGGGCCGGGAATACGCAGTATTTT. Residues: CASSRGGAGNTQYF. V and J are TRBV9 and TRBJ2-3, with 9 bases that match TRBD2. Germline trimming cut 4 bases from V and 7 bases from J; bases unmatched to any gene: 7. The CDR3 totals 14 residues. Germline V CDR1 and CDR2: SGDLS, YYNGEE.

This clone turned up a few times. The chain couples TRBV7-3 to TRBJ2-1; 7 bases fit TRBD1. Per the germline V gene, CDR1 is SGHTA and CDR2 is FQGTGA. The V and J ends lost 6 bases and 7 bases, in that order; junction bases with no gene match: 6. The CDR3 totals 13 residues. The CDR3 DNA sequence: TGTGCCAGCAGGTCGAGGGGGCGTAATGAGCAGTTCTTC. Translation gives CASRSRGRNEQFF.

This clone was recorded only once. In DNA, the CDR3 is TGTGCCAGCAGCCAACTACAGGGGACCTACACCGGGGAGCTGTTTTTT. This translates into CASSQLQGTYTGELFF. The chain uses TRBV14 and TRBJ2-2, with 7 nucleotides matching TRBD1. The junction had 6 bases not matched to a gene; V was cut back by 2 bases and J by 3 bases. Germline loops: CDR1 SGHDN, CDR2 FVKESK. This CDR3 comprises 16 residues.

The chain links TRBV9 to TRBJ2-5; 9 bases agree with TRBD2. With 3 bases clipped from V and 6 bases from J, the junction kept 6 bases outside the gene matches. The CDR3 is 14 amino acids. Germline lookup yields CDR1 SGDLS and CDR2 YYNGEE. CDR3 nucleotides: TGTGCCAGCAGCGCGGCTAGCGGGGCTAAGACCCAGTACTTC. Translated: CASSAASGAKTQYF.

The chain is built from TRBV14 and TRBJ2-1; D possibly corresponds to TRBD2 (6 bases). V gave up 3 bases and J gave up 3 bases, with 15 bases separating them. The CDR3 spans 16 residues. Per germline, CDR1 SGHDN and CDR2 FVKESK. CDR3 bases: TGTGCCAGCAGCCAGAGAACGGGGGTTCTCTACAATGAGCAGTTCTTC. Its translation: CASSQRTGVLYNEQFF.

The rearrangement uses TRBV4-3 and TRBJ1-2, with a weak D call TRBD1 (6 bases). The CDR3 is 16 amino acids. Germline CDR1 reads LGHNA; CDR2 reads YSLEER. Between the trimmed V and J ends, which lost 0 bases and 5 bases, there was a span of 16 bases. The CDR3 loop is CASSQDLGQGSYGYTF. The CDR3 nucleotides are TGCGCCAGCAGCCAAGATTTAGGCCAGGGGAGTTATGGCTACACCTTC.

The genes are TRBV4-3 and TRBJ2-2; 11 nucleotides line up with TRBD2. Looked up from germline, CDR1 is LGHNA and CDR2 is YSLEER. This CDR3 is built from 20 residues. The V and J ends lost 3 bases and 6 bases, in that order; junction bases with no gene match: 18. The CDR3 loop reads CASSHSLVSGGAEVPGELFF. The CDR3 coding sequence is TGCGCCAGCAGCCATTCTCTGGTTAGCGGGGGGGCTGAGGTCCCCGGGGAGCTGTTTTTT.

The chain combines TRBV7-3 with TRBJ1-6; possible D gene TRBD1, 5 bases. V was trimmed by 5 bases and J by 10 bases, leaving 15 bases between them. The V gene's germline CDR1 is SGHTA and CDR2 FQGTGA. There are 14 residues in the CDR3. CDR3 amino acids: CASSQTRVGSPLHF. Written as DNA, the CDR3 is TGTGCCAGCAGCCAAACCAGGGTAGGATCACCCCTCCACTTT.

This clone was observed once. The chain carries TRBV30 and TRBJ1-5; 8 nucleotides line up with TRBD1. Germline assignment: CDR1 GTSNPN and CDR2 SVGIG (reference sequence). CDR3 size: 17 residues. V was pared by 3 bases and J by 4 bases, with 14 bases of the junction left unmatched. The CDR3 DNA follows: TGTGCCTGGAGAGGAGTAACCCCGGGACAGGAGAATCAGCCCCAGCATTTT. The encoded protein is CAWRGVTPGQENQPQHF. The full variable domain, rest sourced from reference TRBV30 and TRBJ1-5, is SQTIHQWPATLVQPVGSPLSLECTVEGTSNPNLYWYRQAAGRGLQLLFYSVGIGQISSEVPQNLSASRPQDRQFILSSKKLLLSDSGFYLCAWRGVTPGQENQPQHFGDGTRLSIL.

This chain connects TRBV7-9 to TRBJ2-5; D is unresolved. Germline V gene sequence: CDR1 SEHNR, CDR2 FQNEAQ (reference sequence). V was cut by 5 bases and J by 2 bases, with 15 bases left in between. The CDR3 spans 15 residues. As DNA, the CDR3 is TGTGCCAGCAGCCCTCAAACACCCGTTCAAGAGACCCAGTACTTC. It encodes CASSPQTPVQETQYF.

This clone was counted only a few times. The J gene is TRBJ1-2, the V gene TRBV10-3; D is perhaps TRBD1 (5 bases). CDR3 length: 11 amino acids. V dropped 4 bases and J dropped 8 bases, with 8 bases sitting between them. Germline V gene sequence: CDR1 ENHRY, CDR2 SYGVKD. The CDR3 loop is CAISGQGGYTF. The CDR3 DNA follows: TGTGCCATCAGTGGGCAGGGAGGCTACACCTTC.

In this sample, this clone turned up a few times. As DNA, the CDR3 is TGTGCCACTACAAAGGAGCAGGGAACAGAGCAGTACTTC. Translating it yields CATTKEQGTEQYF. This chain links TRBV6-1 with TRBJ2-7; maybe TRBD1 (5 bases). The CDR3 is 13 residues long. Per germline, CDR1 MNHNS and CDR2 SASEGT. The ends were cut back, 10 bases at V and 7 bases at J, with 20 bases in the middle.

This clone was seen a handful of times. This chain links TRBV5-1 with TRBJ1-3; D uncertain. The germline V gene has CDR1 SGHRS and CDR2 YFSETQ. This CDR3 region has 15 residues. The ends were cut back, 0 bases at V and 4 bases at J, with 11 bases in the middle. The DNA for the CDR3 is TGCGCCAGCAGCTTGGGGGCCTCTTCAGGAAACACCATATATTTT. It specifies CASSLGASSGNTIYF.

The rearrangement uses TRBV5-1 and TRBJ2-7; 10 bases line up with TRBD1. Germline CDR1 reads SGHRS; CDR2 reads YFSETQ. Trimming at V came to 4 bases and at J to 6 bases, leaving 13 bases not matched to a gene. The CDR3 spans 16 residues. CDR3 protein: CASSPRWDRGEGEQYF. Here the CDR3 DNA reads TGCGCCAGCAGCCCCCGGTGGGACAGGGGCGAGGGCGAGCAGTACTTC.

This chain links TRBV7-3 with TRBJ2-3; 10 nucleotides match TRBD2. This CDR3 is built from 19 residues. V was clipped by 0 bases and J by 1 base; unmatched bases: 10. CDR1 and CDR2 (germline): SGHTA, FQGTGA. CDR3 coding DNA: TGTGCCAGCAGCTTAACGAGGTCGGGAGCGGGGGGGGGCACAGATACGCAGTATTTT. It translates to CASSLTRSGAGGGTDTQYF.

V gene TRBV6-5 combines with J gene TRBJ2-1, with TRBD2 identical over 9 bases. V gave up 4 bases and J gave up 2 bases; unmatched junction bases: 3. The CDR3 extends over 15 amino acids. Germline values: CDR1 MNHEY, CDR2 SVGAGI. CDR3 sequence: CASSLGLATYNEQFF. For the CDR3, the DNA is TGTGCCAGCAGTTTGGGACTAGCCACCTACAATGAGCAGTTCTTC.

This clone was seen only a few times. The genes are TRBV7-8 and TRBJ2-3, with 13 bases aligning to TRBD2. The V segment lost 5 bases and the J segment 2 bases; nucleotides outside the gene matches: 4. CDR3 size: 16 residues. The germline V gene has CDR1 SGHVS and CDR2 FQNEAQ. The CDR3 loop reads CASSLTSGGLTDTQYF. The CDR3 nucleotides read TGTGCCAGCAGCCTGACTAGCGGGGGGCTCACAGATACGCAGTATTTT. The full variable domain, rest sourced from reference TRBV7-8 and TRBJ2-3, is GAGVSQSPRYKVAKRGQDVALRCDPISGHVSLFWYQQALGQGPEFLTYFQNEAQLDKSGLPSDRFFAERPEGSVSTLKIQRTQQEDSAVYLCASSLTSGGLTDTQYFGPGTRLTVL.

The chain combines TRBV10-3 with TRBJ2-1, with D tentatively TRBD2 (5 bases). CDR1 and CDR2 (germline): ENHRY, SYGVKD. This CDR3 has 13 residues. V lost 4 bases to trimming and J lost 6 bases, with 10 bases between them. The CDR3 coding sequence is TGTGCCATCAGTGTCGGGGAAGGCAATGAGCAGTTCTTC. Translated, it gives CAISVGEGNEQFF.

V usage is TRBV4-2 and J usage is TRBJ1-1, with TRBD1 matching 8 bases. Germline-derived CDR1 and CDR2 are LGHNA and YNFKEQ. Losses at the gene ends were 0 bases for V and 5 bases for J; bases not matched to a gene: 5. CDR3 length equals 15 residues. CDR3 sequence: CASSQDPRTGTEAFF. CDR3 nucleotides: TGTGCCAGCAGCCAAGACCCCCGGACAGGGACTGAAGCTTTCTTT.

This chain links TRBV12-5 with TRBJ1-3; D call uncertain. Germline CDR1 reads LGHNT; CDR2 reads FRNRAP. This CDR3 is 12 amino acids long. Trimming removed 6 bases at V and 7 bases at J, with 10 bases between. DNA for the CDR3: TGTGCTAGTGGGTCAGAGGGTAACACCATATATTTT. Translating gives CASGSEGNTIYF.

This chain uses TRBV5-1 with TRBJ2-3, with TRBD1 identical over 8 bases. This CDR3 comprises 16 residues. The germline V gene encodes CDR1 SGHRS and CDR2 YFSETQ. V was pared by 3 bases and J by 2 bases, with 8 bases of the junction left unmatched. The CDR3 protein is CASSSGQGKPTDTQYF. CDR3 nucleotides: TGCGCCAGCAGCTCCGGACAGGGAAAACCCACAGATACGCAGTATTTT.

This clone has just a few counts. The V and J genes are TRBV7-3 and TRBJ2-5; the match to TRBD2 covers 12 bases. After removal of 4 bases from V and 5 bases from J, the junction contained 5 bases not matched to a gene. Germline V gives CDR1 SGHTA, CDR2 FQGTGA. The CDR3 loop spans 15 amino acids. CDR3 sequence reads: CASSSSGGAGETQYF. The DNA of the CDR3 is TGTGCCAGCAGCTCTAGCGGGGGGGCTGGGGAGACCCAGTACTTC.